This record covers a single T cell receptor (beta chain). This clonotype was detected only a few times. Its antigen remains undetermined. Base qualities are not provided; no much larger clone lies one nucleotide away. This record comes from a study of early T cells in non-severe SARS-CoV-2 infection (dated by TCRdb to 2020 to 2023). About the investigation overall: Because TCR sequencing was done on bulk RNA from unsorted whole blood, the alpha and beta chains could not be paired. Study-level results and caveats: Matching against VDJdb was skewed toward anti-spike CD8 responses, likely underestimated virus-specific expansions, and missed private and CD4 specificities.

The CDR1 and CDR2 encoded by the germline V gene are LGHNT and FRNRAP. V sheds 1 base and J sheds 6 bases, leaving 26 bases between their ends. From its cysteine to its phenylalanine, the CDR3 spans 19 amino acids. CDR3 DNA only is kept here, 57 bases in frame from base 1. This was a case-control study nested in a cohort of healthcare workers in London, UK, who had nasopharyngeal swab PCR tests and blood samples taken every week. Healthcare workers were recruited during the week of the UK lockdown, between 23 and 31 March 2020, and followed weekly for up to roughly 15 weeks. To prepare the library, 5' RACE was applied. The sequencer was a NextSeq 500. The TCR library protocol attached unique molecular identifiers to individual cDNA molecules to correct for sequencing error and PCR bias. Both TCR alpha and beta chains were sequenced, and tight co-correlation was observed between alpha and beta sequence abundances in each sample. The original methods were these. Decombinator V4 was used to perform V gene, J gene and CDR3 annotation of TCR sequences. TCRs were defined as expanded if a significant change between any two time points was detected under a Poisson model with p below 0.0001. TCR abundances were normalised to the total number of TCRs sequenced per sample and expressed as counts per million. TRAV1-2 paired with TRAJ12, TRAJ20 or TRAJ33 defined MAIT TCRs, while TRAV10 paired with TRAJ18 defined iNKT TCRs. VDJdb, accessed 1 November 2021, was searched for CMV, EBV and SARS-CoV-2 annotated TCRs, with TCRs annotated for multiple antigens excluded. The public reads were run again by TCRdb, first through fastp at Q25 and then through MiXCR, and only productive beta chains were kept. Every CDR3 protein is listed once, alongside the most common genes and DNA of its rows. These V and J calls derive from TCRdb rather than the authors' analysis. This sample holds about 80,000 distinct CDR3 sequences; roughly a sixth were observed only once. The ten largest account for roughly 2.7% of the sample.

Recombination linked TRBV12-5 to TRBJ2-3; the best D guess is TRBD2, with 7 bases matching. The receptor was isolated from an adult who was a healthcare worker with PCR-confirmed SARS-CoV-2 infection or an uninfected control (not recorded which). Sequencing used whole blood. The DNA sequence is TGTGCTAGTGGTTTGGGTATGTTTTCGGGGGGCGGAACTGCGGATACGCAGTATTTT. Its amino acids are CASGLGMFSGGGTADTQYF.